The clone carrying this T cell receptor beta chain showed up just once. Its specificity is unknown. In the PCR, 60 Vbeta and 13 Jbeta primers were used. Sequencing used immunoSEQ multiplex PCR; TCRdb keeps in-frame clones, though not all of them. The sample comprises some 140,000 clones, approximately 61% of which are singletons, and 1.6% rests with the top ten. The entry originates in a study of cytomegalovirus exposure and HLA in healthy donors. Study-level results: With high specificity and sensitivity, the classifier reportedly diagnosed cytomegalovirus status.

The receptor's source is a human donor in good health. The sequenced sample was PBMCs.

The CDR3, as DNA: TGCGCCAGCAGCTTGGACGGGAACACCGGGGAGCTGTTTTTT. Translated: CASSLDGNTGELFF. J is TRBJ2-2 and V is TRBV5-1; no clear D. V was pared by 0 bases and J by 1 base, with 4 bases between. In germline, CDR1 is SGHRS, CDR2 YFSETQ. This CDR3 is 14 amino acids long.